This T cell receptor (beta chain) was retrieved from a study of T-cell memory formation after mild COVID-19. Study context: TCR clusters were largely donor specific.

Study findings and constraints: The authors did not confirm SARS-CoV-2 specificity of second-wave clones peaking day 37.

TCRdb independently ran MiXCR on the 5' RACE reads; one entry per CDR3 protein. The sample has over 120,000 distinct CDR3 sequences, roughly 6.3% seen once; the top ten hold 2% to 2.5%. Comment on this clonotype: The antigen remains unidentified.

V shed 5 bases, J shed 3 bases, and the junction held 4 bases outside the gene matches. The CDR3 is 13 residues long. Germline CDR1 reads PRHDT; CDR2 reads FYEKMQ (reference sequence). The specimen sequenced was PBMCs or a T cell subset sorted from them (not recorded which). This chain uses TRBV13 with TRBJ2-7, with TRBD2 matching 7 bases. The origin of this receptor is an adult woman who had mild COVID-19 (a few samples of this study predate the infection). Cell type and time point are not known. In DNA, the CDR3 is TGTGCCAGCAGCGAAGGACTAGTCTACGAGCAGTACTTC. Its translation: CASSEGLVYEQYF.